This TCR beta chain was sequenced in a study of cytomegalovirus exposure and HLA in healthy donors. General observations from the study: With DRB1 most and HLA-C fewest, TCR association rates differed between HLA loci in a later analysis.

As to this clone: Antigen: not known.

V shed 1 base and J shed 1 base, with 9 bases lying between them. CDR1 is SGHRS, CDR2 YFSETQ, per germline. The CDR3 has 15 residues. Use of 60 Vbeta and 13 Jbeta primers characterized the PCR. Some clones are missing from TCRdb's copy, which holds only in-frame ones; the method was immunoSEQ multiplex PCR. The sample shows fewer than 80,000 clones, roughly 74% of them seen only once. The chain couples TRBV5-1 to TRBJ1-5, with D tentatively TRBD1 (6 bases). This TCR was recovered from a woman between 55 and 75 years old in good health and CMV-seropositive. Input material: PBMCs. CDR3 sequence: CASSLLGASNQPQHF. CDR3 bases: TGCGCCAGCAGCTTGCTGGGGGCAAGCAATCAGCCCCAGCATTTT.